This T cell receptor (beta chain) derives from a study of human T cells and chemical hapten exposure. V lost 0 bases and J 4 bases, leaving 12 bases between the germline ends. The CDR3 sequence is 16 residues long. The germline V gene encodes CDR1 MGHDK and CDR2 SYGVNS. Study results and caveats: It should be noted that donors had alopecia, so their immune response may differ from healthy people's.

The study's library attached unique molecular identifiers to single cDNA molecules. Methods used by the authors: Samples held a median of 95,638 TCRs, range roughly 23,224–750,000. TCRdb analysed the RACE reads with MiXCR anew, one entry per CDR3 protein. The V and J calls follow TCRdb's processing rather than the paper's. The profile shows around 300,000 distinct CDR3 sequences, roughly 8% of them singletons. This clonotype was picked up a small number of times. Its target is unknown. Indicated time point: pre-sensitization, week 0. Noted treatment: therapeutic diphenylcyclopropenone sensitization with weekly scalp DPC.

The receptor comes from a young man with alopecia areata. Some clones in this sample may be carry-over from other donors' samples. Sequenced material: whole blood, taken in connection with sensitization to the hapten diphenylcyclopropenone (DPC). V usage is TRBV25-1 and J usage is TRBJ2-2, with D possibly TRBD1 on 5 matching bases. CDR3 sequence reads: CASSEYPQGITGELFF. In nucleotides, the CDR3 is TGTGCCAGCAGTGAATATCCCCAGGGTATCACCGGGGAGCTGTTTTTT.